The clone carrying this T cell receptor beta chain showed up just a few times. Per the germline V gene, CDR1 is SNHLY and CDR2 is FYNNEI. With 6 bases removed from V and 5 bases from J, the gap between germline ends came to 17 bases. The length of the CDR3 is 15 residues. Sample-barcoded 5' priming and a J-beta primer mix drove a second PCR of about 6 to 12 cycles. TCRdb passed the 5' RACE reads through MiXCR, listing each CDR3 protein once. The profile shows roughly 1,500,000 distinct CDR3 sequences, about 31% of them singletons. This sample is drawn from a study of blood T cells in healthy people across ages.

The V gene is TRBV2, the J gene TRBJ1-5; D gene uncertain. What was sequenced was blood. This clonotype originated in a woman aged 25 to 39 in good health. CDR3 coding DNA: TGTGCCAGCAGACCTTTAGCAGGCCGGGATCAGCCCCAGCATTTT. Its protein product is CASRPLAGRDQPQHF.